This T cell receptor beta chain was recovered during a study of T cell responses to AZD1222 COVID-19 vaccine. Whole-study results and caveats: Close to half of spike-specific TCRs reportedly recognize unmutated variant regions.

Combined were second doses at about 4 or about 12 weeks. As for this clone: Its antigen is not known.

Germline lookup yields CDR1 SNHLY and CDR2 FYNNEI. The CDR3 has 15 amino acids. The V end was cut by 5 bases, the J end by 0 bases, with 11 bases between. Libraries were prepared by immunoSEQ multiplex PCR; TCRdb keeps only in-frame clonotypes and omits some of them. The sample contains roughly 180,000 clones, 85% to 95% of which appear only once. This rearrangement joins TRBV2 to TRBJ1-5; tentatively, D is TRBD1 (5 bases). This TCR was sampled from an adult who received the AZD1222 COVID-19 vaccine. This sample comprised peripheral blood, obtained 28 days after the second AZD1222 dose. The CDR3 coding sequence is TGTGCCAGCAGTTTTGGACATCCTAGCAATCAGCCCCAGCATTTT. Its protein product is CASSFGHPSNQPQHF.